The clone carrying this T cell receptor (beta chain) was seen a few times. As yet, its antigen is unknown. TCRB transcripts that were expressed got sequenced, as all of the isolated RNA had been reverse transcribed. The repertoire was sequenced with immunoSEQ multiplex PCR; TCRdb's copy has only in-frame clones and lacks some. Of tens of thousands of clones listed, about 55% are singletons. Trimming removed 3 bases at V and 0 bases at J, with 18 bases between. CDR3 length equals 16 residues. The germline V gene encodes CDR1 GTSNPN and CDR2 SVGIG (reference sequence). This sample was included in a study of beta chain features in type 1 diabetes. Broader study findings: Shortening that was moderate but significant affected the TCRB CDR3s of Type 1 diabetes patients in all four CD4+ subsets. In type 1 diabetes patients, VDJ junctions had fewer insertions; deletions at these junctions were more frequent.

The TCR was taken from a woman in her late teens or twenties in good health. The sequencing sample was made of Tregs from blood. The V and J genes are TRBV30 and TRBJ2-7; tentative D call: TRBD1 (6 bases). CDR3 sequence: CAWRTGYPGFSYEQYF. The CDR3 DNA reads as TGTGCCTGGAGGACAGGCTACCCAGGATTCTCCTACGAGCAGTACTTC.